Shown below are 29 T cell receptor beta chains from a single sample sequenced in a study of regulatory T cells in long-lasting Graves disease. Time point defined: newly diagnosed GD, antithyroid drugs for less than 3 months. PBMCs provided the RNA from which the TCR library was made. Arm-PCR of CDR3 regions with iRepertoire HTBI primers generated TCR beta libraries. TCRdb independently ran MiXCR on the multiplex PCR reads; one entry per CDR3 protein. This sample has about 540,000 distinct CDR3 sequences, with roughly 14% found just once. The same sample was also used in a study of T cells in Graves' hyperthyroidism and ophthalmopathy.

The sequencing here drew on peripheral blood mononuclear cells (PBMCs), taken at new diagnosis, from a patient treated with antithyroid drugs. These TCRs come from a man aged 25 to 40 with Graves disease.

Many counts were recorded for this clonotype. The V call is TRBV28, the J call TRBJ2-1; 7 nucleotides agree with TRBD1. V shed 5 bases, J shed 2 bases, and the junction held 6 bases outside the gene matches. Germline V lookup: CDR1 MDHEN, CDR2 SYDVKM. The CDR3 has 15 amino acids. The CDR3 sequence: CASSQVTGPYNEQFF. CDR3 bases: TGTGCCAGCAGTCAAGTGACAGGGCCCTACAATGAGCAGTTCTTC.

This clonotype was recorded at least ten times. The chain joins TRBV10-3 to TRBJ1-2; weak D call: TRBD1 (6 bases). CDR1 and CDR2 from the germline V gene are ENHRY and SYGVKD. V was pared by 4 bases and J by 4 bases, with 7 bases between. CDR3 size: 12 residues. In DNA form, the CDR3 reads TGTGCCATCAGTGCGGACAGCTATGGCTACACCTTC. Amino acid sequence: CAISADSYGYTF.

This clonotype was recorded a few times. The V call is TRBV3-1, the J call TRBJ2-1; D uncertain. The V end lost 0 bases, the J end lost 9 bases, and 12 bases lay between the germline ends. Germline values: CDR1 LGHDT, CDR2 YNNKEL (reference sequence). The CDR3 length is 14 residues. The CDR3 region is CASSQDPAPREQFF. Here the CDR3 DNA reads TGTGCCAGCAGCCAAGACCCGGCACCCCGTGAGCAGTTCTTC.

In its sample, this clonotype was seen many times. This sequence joins TRBV2 and TRBJ1-2; D might be TRBD1 (6 bases). CDR3 length equals 14 residues. V gave up 6 bases and J gave up 6 bases, with 17 bases separating them. Germline lookup yields CDR1 SNHLY and CDR2 FYNNEI. The CDR3 bases are TGTGCCAGCAGGAAGGGGGAACCGAGCGATGGCTACACCTTC. Its translation is CASRKGEPSDGYTF.

This clonotype was counted many times. This chain joins TRBV2 and TRBJ2-4; D is perhaps TRBD2 (5 bases). The CDR3 covers 16 residues. The germline V and J ends were trimmed by 7 bases and 1 base, with 17 bases remaining between them. In germline, CDR1 is SNHLY, CDR2 FYNNEI. The CDR3 DNA reads TGTGCCAGCACACGTAAGGAGAGGGCGGCCAAAAACATTCAGTACTTC. It translates to CASTRKERAAKNIQYF.

The gene calls are TRBV7-9 and TRBJ1-1, with 12 positions matching TRBD1. The CDR3 length is 15 residues. With V trimmed by 0 bases and J by 6 bases, 2 bases remained unmatched. Germline CDR1 SEHNR, CDR2 FQNEAQ (reference sequence). CDR3 in DNA: TGTGCCAGCAGCTTAGCCGGGACAGGGGGCCCTGAAGCTTTCTTT. Its translation is CASSLAGTGGPEAFF.

This clonotype was picked up many times. The chain employs TRBV5-1 and TRBJ1-4, with D maybe TRBD1 (5 bases). CDR1 and CDR2 (germline): SGHRS, YFSETQ. Trimming cost V 7 bases and J 0 bases, with 13 bases left between them. This CDR3 spans 15 amino acids. CDR3 in amino acids: CASPDWDPTNEKLFF. The CDR3 DNA reads TGCGCCAGCCCAGACTGGGACCCAACTAATGAAAAACTGTTTTTT.

The chain employs TRBV7-2 and TRBJ2-4; D may be TRBD2 (6 bases). CDR3 length: 17 residues. V shed 1 base and J shed 2 bases, with 15 bases lying between them. CDR1 is SGHTA, CDR2 FQGNSA, per germline. CDR3 in DNA: TGTGCCAGCAGCTTAGGGAGGCAACTAGCCCCCAAAAACATTCAGTACTTC. Translated: CASSLGRQLAPKNIQYF.

This clonotype has a count of ten or more. The CDR3 DNA reads as TGTGCCAGCAGTTTGGACGGGCTCCAAGAGACCCAGTACTTC. Protein sequence: CASSLDGLQETQYF. The V call is TRBV12-3 or TRBV12-4, the J call TRBJ2-5; D remains unclear. Trimming left V 3 bases short and J 1 base short, with 9 bases between. This CDR3 region has 14 residues.

This chain uses TRBV30 with TRBJ2-3, with D possibly being TRBD2 (6 bases). CDR1 is GTSNPN and CDR2 is SVGIG in the germline V gene (reference sequence). The length of the CDR3 is 15 residues. The V end was cut by 0 bases, the J end by 0 bases, with 10 bases between. The CDR3 is CAWSVGGVSTDTQYF. CDR3 nucleotide sequence: TGTGCCTGGAGTGTAGGAGGGGTCAGCACAGATACGCAGTATTTT.

A remark on this clonotype: This clone may be a read error of a much larger clone one base away. The chain employs TRBV12-3 or TRBV12-4 and TRBJ2-5; 15 bases are shared with TRBD2. The V gene end was trimmed by 6 bases and the J gene end by 4 bases; junction bases not matched to a gene: 3. The CDR3 is 15 residues long. The DNA for the CDR3 is TGTGCCAGCAGCTGGACTAGCGGGAGGGTAGAGACCCAGTACTTC. This codes for CASSWTSGRVETQYF.

This clonotype was seen ten or more times. The rearrangement links TRBV20-1 to TRBJ2-7; D call uncertain. In germline, CDR1 is DFQATT, CDR2 SNEGSKA (reference sequence). The CDR3 is 15 residues long. The V end lost 0 bases, the J end lost 3 bases, and 15 bases lay between the germline ends. Here the CDR3 DNA reads TGCAGTGCTAGAGATACCCAGAAACACCTCTACGAGCAGTACTTC. Translated: CSARDTQKHLYEQYF.

This chain connects TRBV6-1 to TRBJ2-4; the D is unclear. Per germline, CDR1 MNHNS and CDR2 SASEGT. Trimming removed 1 base at V and 6 bases at J, with 13 bases between. The CDR3 consists of 15 residues. The CDR3 is CASSEEMDWGNIQYF. DNA of the CDR3: TGTGCCAGCAGTGAAGAGATGGATTGGGGAAACATTCAGTACTTC.

Only a few counts were recorded for this clonotype. This chain connects TRBV30 to TRBJ1-3; 8 nucleotides line up with TRBD1. With 3 bases clipped from V and 4 bases from J, the junction kept 11 bases outside the gene matches. The V gene's germline CDR1 is GTSNPN and CDR2 SVGIG (reference sequence). The CDR3 contains 16 residues. The CDR3 DNA follows: TGTGCCTGGAGAAGAGGAGGGACAGGTGCCGGAAACACCATATATTTT. This translates into CAWRRGGTGAGNTIYF.

This chain uses TRBV25-1 with TRBJ2-7, with 8 bases fitting TRBD2. CDR3 length: 14 residues. The V gene's germline CDR1 is MGHDK and CDR2 SYGVNS. The V gene end was trimmed by 8 bases and the J gene end by 6 bases; junction bases not matched to a gene: 12. As DNA, the CDR3 is TGTGCCAGCGGGGGGGTAGCGGGACCCTGCGAGCAGTACTTC. It yields the protein CASGGVAGPCEQYF.

The chain carries TRBV6-1 and TRBJ2-1, with unresolved D. V lost 2 bases, J lost 12 bases, and 11 bases lay in between. The CDR3 runs to 12 residues. The germline gives CDR1 MNHNS, CDR2 SASEGT. This CDR3 reads CASSERAPRQFF. The DNA for the CDR3 is TGTGCCAGCAGTGAACGGGCCCCTCGGCAGTTCTTC.

This clonotype came up many times. The rearrangement joins TRBV29-1 to TRBJ2-7; D is perhaps TRBD1 (6 bases). The CDR3 runs to 15 residues. V dropped 2 bases and J dropped 4 bases, with 18 bases sitting between them. Looked up from germline, CDR1 is SQVTM and CDR2 is ANQGSEA. The DNA of the CDR3 is TGCAGCGTTGAAACGTGGGCCAGGGGCGTATACGAGCAGTACTTC. As protein: CSVETWARGVYEQYF.

This clonotype was picked up a small number of times. The chain has TRBV5-1 and TRBJ2-7, with unresolved D. The CDR3 runs 13 residues. Trimming pared 4 bases from V and 6 bases from J, leaving 14 bases between. CDR1 is SGHRS and CDR2 is YFSETQ in the germline V gene. The CDR3 DNA sequence: TGCGCCAGCAGCGAAGGGCTGGGATCCGAGCAGTACTTC. Its translation is CASSEGLGSEQYF. The full variable domain, rest sourced from reference TRBV5-1 and TRBJ2-7, is KAGVTQTPRYLIKTRGQQVTLSCSPISGHRSVSWYQQTPGQGLQFLFEYFSETQRNKGNFPGRFSGRQFSNSRSEMNVSTLELGDSALYLCASSEGLGSEQYFGPGTRLTVT.

This clonotype was recorded only once. The chain recombines TRBV7-9 with TRBJ1-3, with a weak D call TRBD1 (5 bases). Trimming removed 2 bases at V and 0 bases at J, with 8 bases between. Per germline, CDR1 SEHNR and CDR2 FQNEAQ (reference sequence). This CDR3 spans 15 amino acids. This CDR3 reads CASSLRGVSGNTIYF. The DNA for the CDR3 is TGTGCCAGCAGCTTAAGGGGTGTCTCTGGAAACACCATATATTTT.

Of note for this clonotype: A much larger clone lies a single base off, so this may be a read error. V and J are TRBV29-1 and TRBJ1-1; D remains ambiguous. The germline CDR1 and CDR2 sequences are SQVTM and ANQGSEA. The CDR3 length is 14 residues. The CDR3 spells CSVQEMHMNTEASF. CDR3 in DNA: TGCAGCGTTCAAGAGATGCATATGAACACTGAAGCTTCCTTT.

The sample holds one count of this clonotype. The chain has TRBV27 and TRBJ1-1; no definite D call. V shed 8 bases and J shed 1 base, with 17 bases lying between them. The CDR3 spans 15 residues. Per the germline V gene, CDR1 is MNHEY and CDR2 is SMNVEV (reference sequence). CDR3 in amino acids: CASWKGGLTNTEAFF. The CDR3 region has the DNA TGTGCCAGCTGGAAAGGTGGGCTGACGAACACTGAAGCTTTCTTT.

In DNA, the CDR3 is TGTGCCAGCAGCTTGGTAGGGTTTATTAACACTGAAGCTTTCTTT. Protein product: CASSLVGFINTEAFF. This chain uses TRBV7-2 with TRBJ1-1, with unresolved D. This CDR3 has 15 residues. V was cut by 3 bases and J by 2 bases, with 13 bases left in between. Germline V gene lookup returns CDR1 SGHTA and CDR2 FQGNSA. Drawing the rest from reference TRBV7-2 and TRBJ1-1, the complete variable domain is GAGVSQSPSNKVTEKGKDVELRCDPISGHTALYWYRQSLGQGLEFLIYFQGNSAPDKSGLPSDRFSAERTGGSVSTLTIQRTQQEDSAVYLCASSLVGFINTEAFFGQGTRLTVV.

Comments on this clonotype: It may be a read error: a sequence one base away is much more abundant. This chain uses TRBV9 with TRBJ2-5, with D possibly TRBD2 on 6 matching bases. Germline V CDR1 and CDR2: SGDLS, YYNGEE. The CDR3 has 14 residues. Trimming stripped 3 bases from V and 7 bases from J, with 16 bases between. The CDR3 DNA follows: TGTGCCAGCAGCGATAGCGGTTACGGGGGGACCCAGTACTTC. Its protein product is CASSDSGYGGTQYF.

This clonotype has a count of ten or more. This chain uses TRBV14 with TRBJ1-2; D remains ambiguous. The V and J ends lost 4 bases and 5 bases respectively, with 11 bases between them. The CDR3 is made up of 13 amino acids. The germline V gene encodes CDR1 SGHDN and CDR2 FVKESK. CDR3 sequence (DNA): TGTGCCAGCAGCCCTGCGAGGCGATATGGCTACACCTTC. It specifies CASSPARRYGYTF.

This clonotype was observed at least ten times. The gene calls are TRBV27 and TRBJ1-5; D unclear. Deletions cut 6 bases from V and 0 bases from J, with 12 bases between. Per the germline V gene, CDR1 is MNHEY and CDR2 is SMNVEV (reference sequence). The CDR3 length is 15 residues. The CDR3 spells CASSLVGNSNQPQHF. DNA of the CDR3: TGTGCCAGCAGCTTAGTAGGGAATAGCAATCAGCCCCAGCATTTT.

At least ten counts were recorded for this clonotype. The chain links TRBV6-2 or TRBV6-3 to TRBJ2-7, with 7 positions matching TRBD1. The V gene's germline CDR1 is MNHEY and CDR2 SVGEGT. CDR3 length: 15 residues. J lost 1 base, V lost 6 bases, and 9 bases had no gene match. In DNA, the CDR3 is TGTGCCAGCAGCTTGACAGGGCATACTTCCTACGAGCAGTACTTC. This codes for CASSLTGHTSYEQYF.

This clonotype was detected only a few times. The J gene is TRBJ1-1, the V gene TRBV18, with D possibly being TRBD1 (6 bases). CDR1 and CDR2 from the germline V gene are KGHSH and LQKENI. The CDR3 consists of 16 residues. The germline V and J ends were trimmed by 2 bases and 1 base, with 14 bases remaining between them. The DNA for the CDR3 is TGTGCCAGCTCACCAATCCTACAGGGTGGGAACACTGAAGCTTTCTTT. The encoded protein is CASSPILQGGNTEAFF.

V usage is TRBV13 and J usage is TRBJ1-3; the D gene is possibly TRBD1 (5 bases). Germline V lookup: CDR1 PRHDT, CDR2 FYEKMQ (reference sequence). Between the trimmed V and J ends, which lost 3 bases and 3 bases, there was a span of 18 bases. The CDR3 contains 17 residues. Here the CDR3 DNA reads TGTGCCAGCAGCTTTGGGCCGGGGCAGGAGTTTGGAAACACCATATATTTT. It specifies CASSFGPGQEFGNTIYF.

This clonotype has a count of ten or more. The CDR3 sequence is CASSSSGTSGTYNEQFF. The CDR3 nucleotides are TGTGCCAGCAGTTCCTCCGGGACTAGCGGGACGTACAATGAGCAGTTCTTC. The gene calls are TRBV6-5 and TRBJ2-1; 13 nucleotides line up with TRBD2. The CDR3 totals 17 residues. Trimming took 4 bases from V and 4 from J; bases not matched to a gene: 7. Germline V gene sequence: CDR1 MNHEY, CDR2 SVGAGI.